The 4 T cell receptor beta chains below all came from one sample that was sequenced in a study of beta chain features in type 1 diabetes. cDNA synthesis used the whole RNA isolate, giving expressed TCRB sequences. Assay used: immunoSEQ multiplex PCR; TCRdb lists only in-frame clones, some missing. The profile shows 350,000 to 450,000 clones, over 12% of them singletons. Sequencing used naive CD4+ T cells from blood. The receptors come from a woman under 30 in good health.

This rearrangement joins TRBV7-2 to TRBJ2-5; 8 bases line up with TRBD1. The closer fit of TRBJ2-7 to the DNA end suggests the J call may be wrong. Per the germline V gene, CDR1 is SGHTA and CDR2 is FQGNSA. The CDR3 covers 15 residues. This CDR3 reads CASSSAIRGHNEQYF. CDR3 in DNA: TGTGCCAGCAGCTCAGCAATCAGGGGGCACAACGAGCAGTACTTC.

V usage is TRBV6-5 and J usage is TRBJ1-2; tentatively, D is TRBD1 (5 bases). V gave up 5 bases and J gave up 0 bases, with 13 bases separating them. The CDR3 is 15 amino acids. Germline CDR1 and CDR2: MNHEY and SVGAGI. CDR3 nucleotides: TGTGCCAGCAGTGCGCCTCAGACAGCTAACTATGGCTACACCTTC. It is translated as CASSAPQTANYGYTF.

This clone was seen a few times. The genes are TRBV9 and TRBJ2-5, with TRBD1 matching over 8 bases. The V gene's germline CDR1 is SGDLS and CDR2 YYNGEE. The CDR3 has 16 amino acids. The V gene end was trimmed by 3 bases and the J gene end by 5 bases; junction bases not matched to a gene: 12. CDR3 loop: CASSARQGPDWETQYF. CDR3 coding DNA: TGTGCCAGCAGCGCTCGACAGGGGCCGGACTGGGAGACCCAGTACTTC.

This clone was counted a few times. V and J are TRBV18 and TRBJ2-1, with TRBD2 matching over 9 bases. The CDR3 is 15 residues long. Germline-derived CDR1 and CDR2 are KGHSH and LQKENI. V lost 8 bases, J lost 1 base, and 6 bases stayed unmatched. CDR3 loop: CASRYSGSSYNEQFF. CDR3 DNA: TGTGCCAGCCGTTATAGCGGGAGTTCCTACAATGAGCAGTTCTTC.